This TCR beta chain was sequenced for a study of beta chain features in type 1 diabetes. Study observations and caveats: Shortening of TCRB CDR3s, moderate but significant, appeared in all four CD4+ subsets of Type 1 diabetes patients. Whatever favoring of shorter templates PCR might show would apply equally to patients and controls. Comparison showed that naive, central memory and Treg TCRB repertoires appeared more similar among patients than among healthy donors.

The sample holds a few counts of this clone. Its antigen is not known. Expressed TCRB transcripts were sequenced, since all the RNA that had been isolated was reverse transcribed. Clones were read by immunoSEQ multiplex PCR, and TCRdb kept only the in-frame ones, dropping some. The sample lists around 170,000 clones; approximately 8.7% were seen once. Sequencing used central memory CD4+ T cells from blood. The receptor was derived from a woman in her thirties with type 1 diabetes.

The CDR3 loop is CSVGRSAGSTEAFF. The CDR3 DNA follows: TGCAGCGTTGGGAGAAGCGCGGGTAGCACTGAAGCTTTCTTT. The chain uses TRBV29-1 and TRBJ1-1; no reliable D call. This CDR3 region has 14 residues. V lost 4 bases to trimming and J lost 4 bases, with 16 bases between them. Germline assignment: CDR1 SQVTM and CDR2 ANQGSEA.